Shown below are 24 T cell receptor beta chains from a single sample sequenced in a study of chemoradiotherapy in HPV16-positive cancers. Libraries were prepared by immunoSEQ multiplex PCR; TCRdb keeps only in-frame clonotypes and omits some of them. The repertoire holds several thousand clones, with 71% as singletons. The specimen comprised tumor tissue, sampled from a patient who underwent chemoradiotherapy. These receptors all stem from a human donor with HPV-associated anogenital cancer.

The chain has TRBV6-1 and TRBJ2-7; a weak D match, TRBD2 (6 bases). Looked up from germline, CDR1 is MNHNS and CDR2 is SASEGT. V shed 7 bases and J shed 2 bases, with 15 bases lying between them. There are 14 residues in the CDR3. The DNA of the CDR3 is TGTGCCAGCAAATGGGGCGGGGACCCCTACGAGCAGTACTTC. Translated: CASKWGGDPYEQYF.

This rearrangement joins TRBV10-3 to TRBJ1-2; TRBD1 might be the D (5 bases). Germline CDR1 ENHRY, CDR2 SYGVKD. The CDR3 loop spans 12 amino acids. V lost 2 bases and J 8 bases, leaving 9 bases between the germline ends. The CDR3: CAISELREGYTF. The CDR3 DNA reads TGTGCCATCAGTGAGCTCAGGGAAGGCTACACCTTC.

CDR3 protein: CASSLTSGGGDTQYF. DNA of the CDR3: TGTGCCAGCAGTTTAACTAGCGGGGGCGGCGATACGCAGTATTTT. This rearrangement joins TRBV27 to TRBJ2-3; 11 positions agree with TRBD2. This CDR3 contains 15 residues. Germline V gives CDR1 MNHEY, CDR2 SMNVEV (reference sequence). With V trimmed by 2 bases and J by 6 bases, 4 bases remained unmatched.

The chain recombines TRBV9 with TRBJ1-2; D is unresolved. Germline V lookup: CDR1 SGDLS, CDR2 YYNGEE. Trimming removed 0 bases at V and 7 bases at J, with 13 bases between. This CDR3 region has 14 residues. The CDR3 region is CASSVVWEGGGYTF. The CDR3 DNA reads TGTGCCAGCAGCGTAGTGTGGGAGGGAGGTGGCTACACCTTC.

This clone was observed a handful of times. The chain is built from TRBV2 and TRBJ2-7; TRBD1 agrees at 8 bases. The J segment lost 6 bases and the V segment lost 5 bases, leaving 15 bases of the junction unmatched. This CDR3 has 16 residues. From germline, CDR1 is SNHLY and CDR2 FYNNEI. The CDR3 reads CASSLQGGTLGGEQYF. The CDR3 DNA reads as TGTGCCAGCAGTCTACAGGGGGGTACTCTTGGTGGCGAGCAGTACTTC.

The rearrangement joins TRBV29-1 to TRBJ2-3; 10 bases are a match to TRBD2. The V segment lost 4 bases and the J segment 5 bases; nucleotides outside the gene matches: 3. The CDR3 runs 13 residues. Germline CDR1 is SQVTM and CDR2 is ANQGSEA. CDR3 nucleotides: TGCAGCGTTGTTAGCGGGGGGATAGATACGCAGTATTTT. This gives the protein CSVVSGGIDTQYF.

This chain connects TRBV28 to TRBJ2-7, with a tentative D call TRBD1 (6 bases). Per the germline V gene, CDR1 is MDHEN and CDR2 is SYDVKM. V lost 2 bases and J 7 bases, leaving 12 bases between the germline ends. The CDR3 is 13 residues long. The CDR3 sequence is CASSLVQGLEQYF. For the CDR3, the DNA is TGTGCCAGCAGTTTAGTCCAGGGGTTGGAGCAGTACTTC.

This clone was recorded a few times. This chain connects TRBV25-1 to TRBJ2-2; D not certain. The CDR3 length is 12 residues. Germline V CDR1 and CDR2: MGHDK, SYGVNS. V was shortened by 2 bases and J by 6 bases, with 4 bases between the two germline ends. The CDR3 bases are TGTGCCAGCAGTGAAAGTCCCGGGGAGCTGTTTTTT. It codes for CASSESPGELFF.

This clone was counted only a few times. The rearrangement uses TRBV5-1 and TRBJ2-5; 7 bases are shared with TRBD2. The CDR3 runs to 14 residues. The V gene's germline CDR1 is SGHRS and CDR2 YFSETQ. V shed 4 bases and J 4 bases; nucleotides not matched to a gene: 7. CDR3 sequence reads: CASSGGRAGETQYF. CDR3 DNA sequence: TGCGCCAGCAGCGGTGGGAGGGCGGGAGAGACCCAGTACTTC.

The J gene is TRBJ2-5, the V gene TRBV7-2; D tentatively fits TRBD1 or TRBD2 (5 bases each). This CDR3 is 14 amino acids long. Germline loops: CDR1 SGHTA, CDR2 FQGNSA. The germline V and J ends were trimmed by 11 bases and 1 base, with 17 bases remaining between them. This CDR3 is CALSIGAVQETQYF. CDR3 sequence (DNA): TGTGCCCTCTCAATCGGGGCAGTCCAAGAGACCCAGTACTTC.

CDR3 residues: CASRREGFTGELFF. The CDR3 DNA is TGTGCCAGCAGGCGGGAGGGCTTCACCGGGGAGCTGTTTTTT. This chain connects TRBV6-6 to TRBJ2-2, with 9 bases matching TRBD2. Germline trimming cut 6 bases from V and 4 bases from J; bases unmatched to any gene: 3. This CDR3 has 14 residues. Germline V lookup: CDR1 MNHNY, CDR2 SVGAGI (reference sequence).

V is TRBV19 and J is TRBJ1-5, with 8 bases identical to TRBD1. V trimming: 5 bases; J trimming: 2 bases; junction bases outside the gene matches: 5. CDR1 LNHDA and CDR2 SQIVND come from the germline V gene (reference sequence). The CDR3 has 15 residues. The CDR3 here is CASSSQGGGNQPQHF. CDR3 sequence (DNA): TGTGCCAGTAGTTCACAGGGGGGAGGCAATCAGCCCCAGCATTTT.

The chain carries TRBV5-1 and TRBJ1-1; D unclear. The V end lost 0 bases, the J end lost 3 bases, and 6 bases lay between the germline ends. Germline V gene lookup returns CDR1 SGHRS and CDR2 YFSETQ. This CDR3 spans 13 amino acids. CDR3 residues: CASSLGGHTEAFF. CDR3 in DNA: TGCGCCAGCAGCTTGGGCGGACACACTGAAGCTTTCTTT.

The gene calls are TRBV6-6 and TRBJ1-1; TRBD1 is a possible D gene (6 bases). The CDR3 extends over 15 amino acids. The germline CDR1 and CDR2 sequences are MNHNY and SVGAGI (reference sequence). Trimming cost V 5 bases and J 1 base, with 14 bases left between them. The DNA for the CDR3 is TGTGCCAGCAGTCAGCCGCCGGGACAGAACACTGAAGCTTTCTTT. This gives the protein CASSQPPGQNTEAFF.

The V and J genes are TRBV2 and TRBJ1-2; D may be TRBD1 (6 bases). This CDR3 has 15 residues. V shed 5 bases and J shed 0 bases, with 13 bases lying between them. Germline V gene lookup returns CDR1 SNHLY and CDR2 FYNNEI. CDR3 residues: CASSYRQVSNYGYTF. CDR3 DNA sequence: TGTGCCAGCAGTTACCGACAGGTCTCTAACTATGGCTACACCTTC.

The rearrangement uses TRBV6-6 and TRBJ1-3; the D is unclear. V gave up 7 bases and J gave up 3 bases, with 7 bases separating them. Per germline, CDR1 MNHNY and CDR2 SVGAGI (reference sequence). The CDR3 spans 12 residues. The DNA of the CDR3 is TGTGCCAGCATCGGAGATGGAAACACCATATATTTT. Translated, it gives CASIGDGNTIYF.

A few counts support this clone. The J gene is TRBJ2-7, the V gene TRBV4-2; no firm D call. Germline CDR1 and CDR2: LGHNA and YNFKEQ. This CDR3 has 11 amino acids. Trimming cost V 0 bases and J 4 bases, with 1 base left between them. CDR3 amino acids: CASSQEYEQYF. Here the CDR3 DNA reads TGTGCCAGCAGCCAAGAGTACGAGCAGTACTTC.

The chain uses TRBV9 and TRBJ2-1, with TRBD1 matching 11 bases. CDR1 SGDLS and CDR2 YYNGEE come from the germline V gene. This CDR3 contains 17 residues. J was trimmed by 0 bases and V by 4 bases; bases with no gene match: 6. The chain's CDR3 is CASSILGQGASYNEQFF. CDR3 sequence (DNA): TGTGCCAGCAGCATTCTTGGACAGGGGGCCTCCTACAATGAGCAGTTCTTC.

This clone was detected once. V gene TRBV5-4 combines with J gene TRBJ2-3; D remains ambiguous. Trimming removed 2 bases at V and 3 bases at J, with 16 bases between. There are 16 residues in the CDR3. CDR1 is SGHNT and CDR2 is YYREEE in the germline V gene (reference sequence). CDR3 sequence: CASSLAGRSVTDTQYF. CDR3 sequence (DNA): TGTGCCAGCAGCTTAGCCGGACGGTCAGTGACAGATACGCAGTATTTT.

This chain uses TRBV5-5 with TRBJ2-1, with D perhaps assigned TRBD1 or TRBD2 (5 bases each). Germline V gives CDR1 SGHKS, CDR2 YYEKEE (reference sequence). This CDR3 is built from 16 residues. V was trimmed by 2 bases and J by 0 bases, leaving 12 bases between them. The CDR3 sequence: CASSFMAGTSYNEQFF. As DNA, the CDR3 is TGTGCCAGCAGCTTTATGGCCGGGACCTCCTACAATGAGCAGTTCTTC.

This clone was detected only once. The rearrangement uses TRBV5-1 and TRBJ2-1; 13 bases agree with TRBD2. The CDR3 contains 14 residues. Germline V lookup: CDR1 SGHRS, CDR2 YFSETQ. V trimming: 3 bases; J trimming: 9 bases; junction bases outside the gene matches: 3. CDR3 protein: CASSSGTSGIEQFF. CDR3 DNA sequence: TGCGCCAGCAGCTCGGGGACTAGCGGGATTGAGCAGTTCTTC. Full variable domain (outside the CDR3, taken from reference TRBV5-1 and TRBJ2-1): KAGVTQTPRYLIKTRGQQVTLSCSPISGHRSVSWYQQTPGQGLQFLFEYFSETQRNKGNFPGRFSGRQFSNSRSEMNVSTLELGDSALYLCASSSGTSGIEQFFGPGTRLTVL.

This clone has more than one count but fewer than ten. The chain employs TRBV7-3 and TRBJ2-5; D possibly matches TRBD1 or TRBD2 (5 bases each). Germline loops: CDR1 SGHTA, CDR2 FQGTGA. The CDR3 has 15 amino acids. V was pared by 2 bases and J by 4 bases, with 14 bases between. The DNA of the CDR3 is TGTGCCAGCAGCTTACTAGGCGGGCAGGGAGAGACCCAGTACTTC. Translation gives CASSLLGGQGETQYF.

The genes are TRBV6-5 and TRBJ2-1; D uncertain. Trimming left V 5 bases short and J 8 bases short, with 16 bases between. Looked up from germline, CDR1 is MNHEY and CDR2 is SVGAGI. There are 14 residues in the CDR3. Here the CDR3 DNA reads TGTGCCAGCAGTCGCCTAGGGTTAGCCTATGAGCAGTTCTTC. Translated: CASSRLGLAYEQFF.

The chain joins TRBV6-5 to TRBJ1-6; TRBD1 agrees at 8 bases. Per germline, CDR1 MNHEY and CDR2 SVGAGI. Trimming removed 6 bases from V and 10 bases from J; junction bases left unmatched: 8. The CDR3 has 14 amino acids. CDR3 in amino acids: CASRAGGTGSPLHF. CDR3 DNA: TGTGCCAGCAGAGCAGGGGGCACGGGGTCACCCCTCCACTTT.